This is a list of T cell receptor beta chains from one sample in a study of shared T cell receptors in the human thymus. Here immunoSEQ multiplex PCR was the method, and the copy in TCRdb shows in-frame clones only, minus some. The sample consists of about 730,000 clones, roughly 85% of them appearing once. These records were also assigned to another study, of human thymus T cells.

Sequencing was carried out using thymocytes. Receptor source: a girl under three years old with a congenital heart defect. Both conserved end residues are part of each CDR3. A D gene is named only where the DNA matches it firmly. Clone size appears in some rows only: once, few, many, or a class for an expanded clone.

clone size	D gene	J gene	V gene	CDR3 protein	CDR3 DNA
NA	NA	TRBJ1-3	TRBV4-1	CASSQEERTEDSSGNTIYF	TGCGCCAGCAGCCAAGAAGAGCGAACAGAGGACAGTTCTGGAAACACCATATATTTT
NA	TRBD2	TRBJ2-3	TRBV6-1	CASSEVTSGGYTDTQYF	TGTGCCAGCAGTGAAGTCACTAGCGGGGGGTACACAGATACGCAGTATTTT
NA	NA	TRBJ2-7	TRBV10-2	CASSVGTPFYEQYF	TGCGCCAGCAGTGTGGGGACACCTTTCTACGAGCAGTACTTC
once	NA	TRBJ1-1	TRBV6-5	CASSYARGIEAFF	TGTGCCAGCAGTTACGCTAGAGGGATTGAAGCTTTCTTT
NA	TRBD1	TRBJ1-1	TRBV18	CASSPRDRGADTEAFF	TGTGCCAGCTCACCAAGGGACAGGGGAGCCGACACTGAAGCTTTCTTT
NA	TRBD1	TRBJ2-7	TRBV4-3	CASSQDTGTGVYEQYF	TGCGCCAGCAGCCAAGATACCGGGACAGGGGTCTACGAGCAGTACTTC
once	TRBD2	TRBJ2-3	TRBV12-5	CASGLESVRAGGSTDTQYF	TGTGCTAGTGGTTTGGAGTCGGTGAGAGCGGGGGGGAGCACAGATACGCAGTATTTT
NA	NA	TRBJ2-2	TRBV28	CASSFLPRGYTGELFF	TGTGCCAGCAGTTTCCTACCCCGGGGATACACCGGGGAGCTGTTTTTT
NA	NA	TRBJ1-6	TRBV5-1	CAPRAITGPNSPLHF	TGCGCCCCCCGAGCCATTACAGGACCTAATTCACCCCTCCACTTT
few	NA	TRBJ2-1	TRBV4-2	CASSQVMGTGTYNEQFF	TGTGCCAGCAGCCAAGTCATGGGCACTGGAACGTACAATGAGCAGTTCTTC
NA	NA	TRBJ2-3	TRBV4-3	CASSPTQGTRAEQYF	TGCGCCAGCAGCCCCACCCAGGGGACCCGGGCTGAGCAGTATTTT
NA	TRBD2	TRBJ2-1	TRBV18	CASSPSSGGLSSYNEQFF	TGTGCCAGCTCACCATCTAGCGGGGGTCTAAGCTCCTACAATGAGCAGTTCTTC
NA	TRBD2	TRBJ2-1	TRBV10-1	CASSESASGVYEQFF	TGCGCCAGCAGTGAGTCGGCTAGCGGGGTCTATGAGCAGTTCTTC
NA	TRBD1	TRBJ1-3	TRBV9	CASSVGGTGRDTIYF	TGTGCCAGCAGCGTAGGGGGGACAGGGCGGGACACCATATATTTT
NA	NA	TRBJ1-1	TRBV7-2	CASSPKSGNIPGGTEAFF	TGTGCCAGCAGCCCCAAAAGCGGGAATATTCCTGGGGGCACTGAAGCTTTCTTT
NA	NA	TRBJ2-5	TRBV6-1	CAIRRSSQETQYF	TGTGCCATCCGGAGGTCGTCCCAAGAGACCCAGTACTTC
NA	NA	TRBJ1-2	TRBV10-3	CAIRRDKDGYTF	TGTGCCATCAGGAGGGATAAGGATGGCTACACCTTC
few	TRBD1	TRBJ2-5	TRBV6-5	CASSYEGARQETQYF	TGTGCCAGCAGTTACGAGGGGGCCCGCCAAGAGACCCAGTACTTC